The clone carrying this T cell receptor (beta chain) was observed many times. Ineligible for inclusion were patients with other autoimmune diseases, uncontrolled infections, pregnancy or lactation. The study amplified TCR beta CDR3 regions using RNA transcripts. HTBI-primed first-round RT-PCR preceded second-round multiplex PCR. Each CDR3 protein is one row after TCRdb ran MiXCR on the multiplex PCR reads. The data show approximately 700,000 distinct CDR3 sequences, around 40% seen once. This specimen comes from a study of Graves' ophthalmopathy and Graves' hyperthyroidism. Across the study: Peripheral blood was collected at initial diagnosis, before any treatment.

CDR1 and CDR2 from the germline V gene are LNHDA and SQIVND (reference sequence). The CDR3 covers 16 residues. The V gene end was trimmed by 5 bases and the J gene end by 4 bases; junction bases not matched to a gene: 7. The V and J genes are TRBV19 and TRBJ2-6; 8 positions match TRBD1. The clonotype comes from an adult man with Graves' ophthalmopathy. The sequencing sample was made of peripheral blood. The CDR3 region has the DNA TGTGCCAGTAGTGCCCTGACAGGGGCAGGGGCCAACGTCCTGACTTTC. Translated, it gives CASSALTGAGANVLTF.